This is a list of T cell receptor beta chains from one sample in a study of shared clonotypes between healthy human individuals. Method: immunoSEQ multiplex PCR; TCRdb's copy keeps in-frame clones and lacks some. This table has 1.4 million to 1.5 million clones, approximately 96% appearing once. Sequenced input: naive CD4+ T cells sorted from blood. These receptors were taken from a young man in good health. CDR3s include the opening cysteine and the closing phenylalanine or tryptophan. A D gene is named only where the DNA matches it firmly. Not all rows give a size; the values are once, few, many and, for expanded clones, a class.

v_gene	abundance	j_gene	d_gene	CDR3aa	CDR3nt
TRBV4-3	NA	TRBJ1-1	NA	CASSQDNLSTEAFF	TGCGCCAGCAGCCAAGATAATTTGAGCACTGAAGCTTTCTTT
TRBV30	NA	TRBJ1-2	TRBD1	CAWLTGAGYGYTF	TGTGCCTGGCTAACAGGGGCTGGCTATGGCTACACCTTC
TRBV7-9	NA	TRBJ2-7	NA	CASSLALPNDKGMREQYF	TGTGCCAGCAGCTTAGCCCTTCCGAACGACAAGGGGATGCGCGAGCAGTACTTC
TRBV7-9	NA	TRBJ1-5	TRBD1	CASSRTGGVNQPQHF	TGTGCCAGCAGTCGGACAGGGGGCGTCAATCAGCCCCAGCATTTT
TRBV29-1	NA	TRBJ1-2	NA	CSADRGGYGYTF	TGCAGCGCCGACCGCGGGGGGTATGGCTACACCTTC
TRBV6-5	NA	TRBJ2-7	TRBD1	CASSLQGARSYEQYF	TGTGCCAGCAGTTTGCAGGGGGCCCGATCCTACGAGCAGTACTTC
TRBV6-5	NA	TRBJ1-2	TRBD1	CASSPDRGYGYTF	TGTGCCAGCAGCCCTGACAGGGGGTATGGCTACACCTTC
TRBV11-3	NA	TRBJ2-1	NA	CASSLSSAAFPPGEQFF	TGTGCCAGCAGCTTAAGTTCGGCGGCCTTCCCCCCAGGTGAGCAGTTCTTC
TRBV28	NA	TRBJ2-7	NA	CASSLWSSAYEQYF	TGTGCCAGCAGTTTATGGAGTTCGGCCTACGAGCAGTACTTC
TRBV9	once	TRBJ2-1	NA	CASSVEVGTYNEQFF	TGTGCCAGCAGCGTCGAGGTGGGAACCTACAATGAGCAGTTCTTC
TRBV5-8	NA	TRBJ1-5	TRBD1	CASTRETTGTDQPQHF	TGTGCCAGCACCCGCGAAACGACAGGGACCGATCAGCCCCAGCATTTT
TRBV6-6	NA	TRBJ1-1	NA	CASNLDSGTEAFF	TGTGCCAGCAACCTAGATTCGGGCACTGAAGCTTTCTTT
TRBV28	NA	TRBJ2-1	NA	CASTSPNLAGSYNEQFF	TGTGCCAGCACCTCCCCTAACCTGGCGGGCTCCTACAATGAGCAGTTCTTC
TRBV5-1	NA	TRBJ2-3	NA	CASSSRSVGTDTQYF	TGCGCCAGCAGCTCCCGTAGCGTCGGCACAGATACGCAGTATTTT
TRBV4-3	NA	TRBJ2-7	TRBD2	CASRGGQGTSETYEQYF	TGCGCCAGCAGGGGCGGGCAAGGGACTAGCGAAACCTACGAGCAGTACTTC
TRBV5-1	NA	TRBJ2-3	NA	CASSLNKGMFTDTQYF	TGCGCCAGCAGCTTAAACAAGGGCATGTTCACAGATACGCAGTATTTT
TRBV18	few	TRBJ2-3	NA	CASSPEDTQYF	TGTGCCAGCTCACCGGAAGATACGCAGTATTTT
TRBV10-3	NA	TRBJ1-1	NA	CAISDPGVRTEAFF	TGTGCCATCAGTGACCCAGGGGTGAGGACTGAAGCTTTCTTT
TRBV30	NA	TRBJ1-3	TRBD1	CAWSIDRATPAGNTIYF	TGTGCCTGGAGTATAGACAGGGCAACCCCCGCGGGAAACACCATATATTTT
TRBV5-1	NA	TRBJ2-5	NA	CASNTGKGAQYF	TGCGCCAGTAATACAGGGAAGGGGGCCCAGTACTTC
TRBV6-1	NA	TRBJ2-7	TRBD2	CASSSGVSYEQYF	TGTGCCAGTTCTAGCGGGGTGTCCTACGAGCAGTACTTC
TRBV4-3	NA	TRBJ2-7	NA	CASSQGTAAYEQYF	TGCGCCAGCAGCCAAGGGACCGCCGCCTACGAGCAGTACTTC
TRBV19	NA	TRBJ2-6	TRBD1	CASAGGSSGANVLTF	TGTGCCAGTGCAGGGGGTTCGTCTGGGGCCAACGTCCTGACTTTC
TRBV5-4	NA	TRBJ2-1	TRBD2	CASSLALAGFNEQFF	TGTGCCAGCAGCTTGGCCCTAGCGGGGTTCAATGAGCAGTTCTTC
TRBV4-3	NA	TRBJ2-3	NA	CASSQGNTGVADTQYF	TGCGCCAGCAGCCAAGGGAACACGGGGGTGGCAGATACGCAGTATTTT
TRBV9	NA	TRBJ2-7	NA	CASSPYYGGGYEQYF	TGTGCCAGCAGCCCGTATTATGGGGGCGGCTACGAGCAGTACTTC
TRBV19	NA	TRBJ1-3	NA	CASDADSHSGNTIYF	TGTGCCAGTGATGCCGACAGTCACTCTGGAAACACCATATATTTT
TRBV27	NA	TRBJ2-7	TRBD2	CASKGLAGGASYEQYF	TGTGCCAGCAAGGGGCTAGCGGGCGGAGCTTCGTACGAGCAGTACTTC
TRBV15	NA	TRBJ1-5	NA	CATSREEPSINQPQHF	TGTGCCACCAGCAGAGAGGAGCCGTCAATCAATCAGCCCCAGCATTTT
TRBV28	NA	TRBJ1-4	NA	CASSFLGSTNEKLFF	TGTGCCAGCAGTTTTCTGGGTAGTACTAATGAAAAACTGTTTTTT